The 25 T cell receptor beta chains presented below share a single source sample, sequenced in a study of OX40 agonist ivuxolimab in advanced cancers. The library was built by means of the immunoSEQ multiplex PCR assay. Entries here come from immuneACCESS through TCRdb and include only in-frame sequences with V and J called. Some clones fail to appear in such tables; in the studies checked, an unresolved V gene covers under half of the shortfall, and the cause of the remainder is unknown. A total of some 57,000 clones appear in this sample, 90% of them only once. The ten largest clones represent 5.4% of the sample. The material was CD4+ or CD8+ T cells sorted from blood, obtained in a trial of the OX40 agonist ivuxolimab. These receptors all come from an adult with an advanced solid tumor such as melanoma, head and neck, liver or kidney cancer.

In regard to this clone: One junction end does not reproduce the germline sequence, and a read error may be involved. Different DNA sequences within this sample yield the same CDR3. In DNA form, the CDR3 reads TGTGCCAGCAGGGAACGGGGCACGGGGACTGAGGCTTTCTTT. It translates to CASRERGTGTEAFF. The chain has TRBV27 and TRBJ1-1; the D gene is possibly TRBD1 (5 bases). CDR1 is MNHEY and CDR2 is SMNVEV in the germline V gene (reference sequence). The CDR3 has 14 residues.

V is TRBV30 and J is TRBJ1-5; D might be TRBD1 (6 bases). This CDR3 has 15 residues. V was cut by 4 bases and J by 4 bases, with 17 bases left in between. Germline CDR1 reads GTSNPN; CDR2 reads SVGIG (reference sequence). The CDR3 DNA reads as TGTGCCTGGAAAGCCCGGGACAAACCGAATCAGCCCCAGCATTTT. It is translated as CAWKARDKPNQPQHF.

The J gene is TRBJ1-5, the V gene TRBV6-6; tentative D call: TRBD1 (5 bases). CDR1 is MNHNY, CDR2 SVGAGI, per germline (reference sequence). V was trimmed by 8 bases and J by 0 bases, leaving 11 bases between them. The CDR3 length is 14 residues. CDR3 in amino acids: CASGGDHSNQPQHF. CDR3 in DNA: TGTGCCAGCGGGGGAGACCATAGCAATCAGCCCCAGCATTTT.

The chain joins TRBV7-2 to TRBJ2-3; no firm D call. Trimming left V 1 base short and J 4 bases short, with 9 bases between. CDR1 and CDR2 (germline): SGHTA, FQGNSA. The CDR3 covers 14 residues. CDR3 coding DNA: TGTGCCAGCAGCTTAGGGCAGAACCCAGATACGCAGTATTTT. This codes for CASSLGQNPDTQYF.

The chain combines TRBV12-1 with TRBJ2-1. TRBV12-1 counts as a pseudogene. The CDR3 has 16 amino acids. The CDR3 reads CASSSPGESSYNEQFF. The DNA of the CDR3 is TGTGCCAGCAGCAGCCCCGGCGAAAGCTCCTACAATGAGCAGTTCTTC.

The chain employs TRBV19 and TRBJ2-7, with TRBD2 as a possible D gene (5 bases). This CDR3 spans 16 amino acids. Germline lookup yields CDR1 LNHDA and CDR2 SQIVND (reference sequence). The V gene lost 4 bases and the J gene lost 2 bases, with 18 bases spanning the gap. The CDR3 coding sequence is TGTGCCAGTAGTACCCGAAGGAGTGGACTTGCCTACGAGCAGTACTTC. It encodes CASSTRRSGLAYEQYF.

This clone has just a few counts. The chain couples TRBV2 to TRBJ1-6; D uncertain. The CDR3 runs to 13 residues. Germline V gene lookup returns CDR1 SNHLY and CDR2 FYNNEI. Trimming took off 5 bases at V and 9 bases at J, with 11 bases between the two ends. The CDR3 DNA reads TGTGCCAGCAGTTTGCAAGCGGCTTCACCCCTCCACTTT. Translating gives CASSLQAASPLHF. Looking up the rest from reference TRBV2 and TRBJ1-6 gives the full variable domain: EPEVTQTPSHQVTQMGQEVILRCVPISNHLYFYWYRQILGQKVEFLVSFYNNEISEKSEIFDDQFSVERPDGSNFTLKIRSTKLEDSAMYFCASSLQAASPLHFGNGTRLTVT.

This rearrangement joins TRBV6-1 to TRBJ1-2; TRBD1 might be the D (6 bases). V shed 5 bases and J shed 8 bases, with 21 bases lying between them. CDR1 and CDR2 (germline): MNHNS, SASEGT. The CDR3 length is 15 residues. CDR3 in DNA: TGTGCCAGCAGTACACGAACAGGGATAGTATGGGGCTACACCTTC. Its translation: CASSTRTGIVWGYTF.

This sequence joins TRBV5-6 and TRBJ2-2; weak D call: TRBD1 (5 bases). Trimming took 4 bases from V and 4 from J, leaving 14 bases between them. The CDR3 runs 15 residues. Per germline, CDR1 SGHDT and CDR2 YYEEEE. CDR3 in amino acids: CASSLPGRGTGELFF. The CDR3 DNA reads TGTGCCAGCAGCCTGCCAGGGCGAGGCACCGGGGAGCTGTTTTTT.

V gene TRBV30 combines with J gene TRBJ2-1; D gene ambiguous. Trimming pared 0 bases from V and 4 bases from J, leaving 7 bases between. Looked up from germline, CDR1 is GTSNPN and CDR2 is SVGIG (reference sequence). CDR3 length equals 13 residues. CDR3 coding DNA: TGTGCCTGGAGTGTTAGGAGTTACAATGAGCAGTTCTTC. Translating gives CAWSVRSYNEQFF.

The CDR3 region is CAWSNRDEQFF. The CDR3 DNA sequence: TGTGCCTGGAGTAATCGCGATGAGCAGTTCTTC. This sequence joins TRBV30 and TRBJ2-1; no clear D. Germline CDR1 GTSNPN, CDR2 SVGIG (reference sequence). V was trimmed by 2 bases and J by 8 bases, leaving 7 bases between them. This CDR3 spans 11 amino acids.

The V and J genes are TRBV19 and TRBJ2-1; D possibly matches TRBD1 or TRBD2 (5 bases each). The CDR3 is 16 residues long. Deletions cut 2 bases from V and 10 bases from J, with 21 bases between. Per the germline V gene, CDR1 is LNHDA and CDR2 is SQIVND (reference sequence). The CDR3 DNA reads TGTGCCAGTAGTATAAAGGAAGGGGCCCTCCGAGGGGAGCAGTTCTTC. This sequence encodes CASSIKEGALRGEQFF.

CDR3 DNA sequence: TGTGCCAGCAGTGGTGATATGGAGGAAAAACTGTTTTTT. The encoded protein is CASSGDMEEKLFF. V usage is TRBV28 and J usage is TRBJ1-4; D gene ambiguous. V gave up 5 bases and J gave up 8 bases, with 12 bases separating them. The CDR3 spans 13 residues. Germline V gene data show CDR1 as MDHEN and CDR2 as SYDVKM.

The CDR3 spells CASRTGGPGANVLTF. The CDR3 DNA follows: TGTGCCAGCAGGACAGGGGGACCTGGGGCCAACGTCCTGACTTTC. This chain links TRBV6-5 with TRBJ2-6, with 9 bases matching TRBD1. The J segment lost 2 bases and the V segment lost 6 bases, leaving 2 bases of the junction unmatched. This CDR3 spans 15 amino acids. CDR1 MNHEY and CDR2 SVGAGI come from the germline V gene.

This clone showed up just once. The rearrangement uses TRBV30 and TRBJ2-2; D is ambiguous. Germline CDR1 is GTSNPN and CDR2 is SVGIG (reference sequence). CDR3 length equals 13 residues. V was cut by 4 bases and J by 1 base, with 7 bases left in between. CDR3 protein: CAWNQGNTGELFF. The CDR3 nucleotides are TGTGCCTGGAATCAAGGGAACACCGGGGAGCTGTTTTTT.

This clone was detected only once. The gene calls are TRBV19 and TRBJ2-5, with D possibly TRBD2 on 6 matching bases. The germline V gene has CDR1 LNHDA and CDR2 SQIVND (reference sequence). The CDR3 extends over 14 amino acids. With 4 bases removed from V and 2 bases from J, the gap between germline ends came to 11 bases. DNA for the CDR3: TGTGCCAGTAGTAGAGCGGGCCTGCAAGAGACCCAGTACTTC. Its protein product is CASSRAGLQETQYF.

This chain connects TRBV5-1 to TRBJ2-5; TRBD1 matches 8 bases. The CDR3 runs 14 residues. J was trimmed by 4 bases and V by 4 bases; bases with no gene match: 6. CDR1 and CDR2 from the germline V gene are SGHRS and YFSETQ. DNA for the CDR3: TGCGCCAGCAGCAGGATGACAGGGGCAGAGACCCAGTACTTC. Amino acids: CASSRMTGAETQYF.

V and J are TRBV6-5 and TRBJ1-5; D not certain. CDR1 is MNHEY, CDR2 SVGAGI, per germline. The CDR3 sequence is 12 residues long. Trimming shortened V by 3 bases and J by 9 bases, and 9 bases separated the two germline ends. CDR3 nucleotide sequence: TGTGCCAGCAGTTATCCGGGTATGCCCCAGCATTTT. It translates to CASSYPGMPQHF.

The chain combines TRBV6-1 with TRBJ1-1; a possible D gene is TRBD1 (5 bases). The CDR3 totals 14 residues. Trimming took 2 bases from V and 5 from J, leaving 12 bases between them. Germline V gene data show CDR1 as MNHNS and CDR2 as SASEGT. CDR3 residues: CASSETQGATEAFF. The CDR3 bases are TGTGCCAGCAGTGAAACGCAGGGCGCAACTGAAGCTTTCTTT.

The rearrangement uses TRBV9 and TRBJ2-1; 9 bases align to TRBD2. After removal of 3 bases from V and 5 bases from J, the junction contained 9 bases not matched to a gene. CDR3 length equals 16 residues. The germline V gene encodes CDR1 SGDLS and CDR2 YYNGEE. CDR3 nucleotides: TGTGCCAGCAGCGCTGGCGGCGGGAGGGTTGACAATGAGCAGTTCTTC. Amino acids: CASSAGGGRVDNEQFF.

The table lists this clone with a count of one. The V call is TRBV18, the J call TRBJ2-1; D tentatively fits TRBD1 or TRBD2 (5 bases each). Germline V CDR1 and CDR2: KGHSH, LQKENI. This CDR3 spans 12 amino acids. Trimming left V 5 bases short and J 15 bases short, with 17 bases between. This chain's CDR3 is CASSSGTQIWFF. CDR3 DNA: TGTGCCAGCTCATCGGGGACCCAAATCTGGTTCTTC. Combining the CDR3 with reference TRBV18 and TRBJ2-1 gives the whole variable domain NAGVMQNPRHLVRRRGQEARLRCSPMKGHSHVYWYRQLPEEGLKFMVYLQKENIIDESGMPKERFSAEFPKEGPSILRIQQVVRGDSAAYFCASSSGTQIWFFGPGTRLTVL.

The chain combines TRBV7-2 with TRBJ2-1, with a weak D call TRBD2 (6 bases). The germline CDR1 and CDR2 sequences are SGHTA and FQGNSA. CDR3 length: 14 residues. Trimming removed 0 bases from V and 8 bases from J, with 11 bases in between. The chain's CDR3 is CASSLAGGSDEQFF. CDR3 nucleotides: TGTGCCAGCAGCTTAGCGGGGGGAAGCGATGAGCAGTTCTTC.

The chain uses TRBV5-1 and TRBJ2-2; D may be TRBD1 (5 bases). V lost 0 bases and J 4 bases, leaving 13 bases between the germline ends. The CDR3 runs to 16 residues. CDR1 is SGHRS, CDR2 YFSETQ, per germline. The CDR3 DNA is TGCGCCAGCAGCTTGGCGGCCCAGGGCAGCACCGGGGAGCTGTTTTTT. This sequence encodes CASSLAAQGSTGELFF.

The chain links TRBV4-3 to TRBJ1-2; 8 bases fit TRBD1. Per the germline V gene, CDR1 is LGHNA and CDR2 is YSLEER. The trim removed 2 bases at V and 4 bases at J, leaving 6 bases unmatched. The CDR3 is made up of 15 amino acids. The CDR3 is CASSQTTGVVYGYTF. CDR3 sequence (DNA): TGCGCCAGCAGCCAAACGACAGGGGTGGTCTATGGCTACACCTTC.

This chain uses TRBV5-1 with TRBJ2-1, with D maybe TRBD2 (6 bases). With 0 bases removed from V and 0 bases from J, the gap between germline ends came to 7 bases. CDR1 is SGHRS, CDR2 YFSETQ, per germline. The length of the CDR3 is 15 residues. The chain's CDR3 is CASSLVGGSYNEQFF. The CDR3 DNA reads as TGCGCCAGCAGCTTGGTGGGGGGCTCCTACAATGAGCAGTTCTTC.